A selection of T cell receptor beta chains follows, all from one sample in a study of beta chain features in type 1 diabetes. The protocol was immunoSEQ multiplex PCR, while the TCRdb copy is restricted to in-frame clones and leaves out a portion. This table holds roughly 160,000 clones, approximately 8.1% found once. The sequencing input was central memory CD4+ T cells from blood. These receptor sequences come from a man in his late teens or twenties with type 1 diabetes. Each CDR3 is given with its conserved first and last residue. D genes are given only for firm matches. The size entry is marked missing in some rows and otherwise reads once, few, many or a size class.

D,J,V,size,CDR3,DNA
TRBD2,TRBJ2-5,TRBV29-1,few,CSGIDGTSGSLETQYF,TGCAGCGGTATAGATGGGACTAGCGGGAGCCTTGAGACCCAGTACTTC
TRBD2,TRBJ2-5,TRBV2,few,CASRGTSGGETQYF,TGTGCCAGCAGAGGGACTAGCGGGGGAGAGACCCAGTACTTC
-,TRBJ1-1,TRBV5-1,few,CASSSGGMEWNTEAFF,TGCGCCAGCAGCTCGGGTGGTATGGAATGGAACACTGAAGCTTTCTTT
-,TRBJ1-2,TRBV7-2,few,CASTLSQGNYGYTF,TGTGCCAGCACCCTAAGTCAGGGGAACTATGGCTACACCTTC
-,TRBJ1-1,TRBV28,-,CASSPPPRLTEAFF,TGTGCCAGCAGCCCACCCCCTCGACTCACTGAAGCTTTCTTT
-,TRBJ2-1,TRBV20-1,few,CSASFYNEQFF,TGCAGTGCTAGCTTTTACAATGAGCAGTTCTTC
TRBD1,TRBJ2-3,TRBV18,few,CASSPRQGSDTQYF,TGTGCCAGCTCACCGAGACAGGGATCAGATACGCAGTATTTT
-,TRBJ1-3,TRBV30,many,CACYSPSGNTIYF,TGTGCCTGTTACAGTCCCTCTGGAAACACCATATATTTT
-,TRBJ2-1,TRBV15,-,CATSRDEPSSYNEQFF,TGTGCCACCAGCAGAGATGAACCGAGCTCCTACAATGAGCAGTTCTTC
TRBD1,TRBJ1-2,TRBV18,few,CASSSGQGGYYGYTF,TGTGCCAGCTCATCAGGACAGGGTGGATACTATGGCTACACCTTC
-,TRBJ2-3,TRBV28,few,CASTGTDTQYF,TGTGCCAGCACGGGAACAGATACGCAGTATTTT
TRBD2,TRBJ2-5,TRBV19,few,CASSRSGSGGQETQYF,TGTGCCAGTAGTAGGTCGGGTAGCGGGGGCCAAGAGACCCAGTACTTC
TRBD2,TRBJ2-3,TRBV6-1,few,CASRLAGDQDTQYF,TGTGCCAGCCGTCTAGCGGGAGACCAAGATACGCAGTATTTT
-,TRBJ2-1,TRBV7-8,many,CASSSSRRQNEQFF,TGTGCCAGCAGTTCTTCCCGCAGGCAAAATGAGCAGTTCTTC
-,TRBJ1-4,TRBV9,-,CASSGGHIGEKLFF,TGTGCCAGCAGCGGGGGCCATATTGGCGAAAAACTGTTTTTT
-,TRBJ2-5,TRBV30,few,CASGSQWGGKETQYF,TGTGCCTCTGGAAGTCAATGGGGAGGCAAAGAGACCCAGTACTTC
TRBD1,TRBJ2-5,TRBV7-2,few,CASGGTGRVQETQYF,TGTGCCAGCGGCGGGACAGGGAGGGTACAAGAGACCCAGTACTTC
TRBD1,TRBJ1-5,TRBV19,-,CASSAGTGGYQPQHF,TGTGCCAGTAGTGCCGGGACAGGGGGATATCAGCCCCAGCATTTT
-,TRBJ2-1,TRBV25-1,few,CASSPGTNNYNEQFF,TGTGCCAGCAGCCCCGGGACAAATAACTACAATGAGCAGTTCTTC
-,TRBJ2-5,TRBV2,few,CASSDLGAQETQYF,TGTGCCAGCAGTGATTTGGGGGCCCAAGAGACCCAGTACTTC
-,TRBJ2-7,TRBV21-1,-,CASSKCTGGPEQYF,TGTGCCAGCAGCAAATGTACAGGGGGCCCCGAGCAGTACTTC
TRBD2,TRBJ2-3,TRBV23-1,few,CASSQSVAGRETDTQYF,TGCGCCAGCAGTCAATCGGTGGCAGGGAGGGAGACAGATACGCAGTATTTT
TRBD1,TRBJ1-2,TRBV28,-,CASRRTGLSYGYTF,TGTGCCAGCAGGCGGACAGGGCTCAGCTATGGCTACACCTTC
-,TRBJ2-4,TRBV7-2,-,CASSLSGRRGENIQYF,TGTGCCAGCAGCTTATCAGGCAGGAGGGGAGAAAACATTCAGTACTTC
TRBD1,TRBJ1-2,TRBV5-1,few,CASSFSTGGGYGYTF,TGCGCCAGCAGCTTCTCGACAGGGGGCGGCTATGGCTACACCTTC
TRBD2,TRBJ2-1,TRBV7-8,-,CASSTRSGGYGEQFF,TGTGCCAGCAGCACCCGTAGCGGGGGGTACGGTGAGCAGTTCTTC
-,TRBJ1-5,TRBV2,-,CASSEQVTGGNQPQHF,TGTGCCAGCAGTGAACAGGTGACAGGCGGCAATCAGCCCCAGCATTTT
-,TRBJ1-6,TRBV5-5,-,CASSLDAGDSPLHF,TGTGCCAGCAGCTTGGATGCAGGGGATTCACCCCTCCACTTT
-,TRBJ1-1,TRBV6-6,few,CASSYSGRNTEAFF,TGTGCCAGCAGTTACTCTGGTAGGAACACTGAAGCTTTCTTT
TRBD2,TRBJ2-5,TRBV4-1,-,CASSQGLVRGEETQYF,TGCGCCAGCAGCCAAGGCCTAGTCCGGGGGGAAGAGACCCAGTACTTC
-,TRBJ2-1,TRBV6-6,few,CATSTQGPSNKFF,TGTGCCACCTCGACCCAGGGGCCGAGTAATAAGTTCTTC
-,TRBJ1-1,TRBV19,few,CASSIPPEGAFF,TGTGCCAGTAGTATTCCCCCCGAGGGAGCTTTCTTT
TRBD2,TRBJ2-5,TRBV28,-,CASLMLAEETQYF,TGTGCCAGTCTAATGCTAGCGGAAGAGACCCAGTACTTC
TRBD2,TRBJ2-5,TRBV4-3,-,CASSQDWRGGARETQYF,TGCGCCAGCAGCCAAGATTGGCGCGGGGGGGCCCGGGAGACCCAGTACTTC
-,TRBJ2-3,TRBV15,-,CATSGSGNTQYF,TGTGCCACCAGCGGTTCGGGAAATACGCAGTATTTT
-,TRBJ1-6,TRBV28,-,CASTSGDLGSPLHF,TGTGCCAGCACTTCAGGGGATCTGGGTTCACCCCTCCACTTT
TRBD1,TRBJ1-5,TRBV7-2,-,CASSLDRSNQPQHF,TGTGCCAGCAGCCTGGACAGGAGCAATCAGCCCCAGCATTTT
TRBD2,TRBJ2-3,TRBV7-2,-,CASSLIAGGGDTQYF,TGTGCCAGCAGCTTGATAGCGGGAGGGGGCGATACGCAGTATTTT
TRBD1,TRBJ2-7,TRBV6-5,-,CATQDRGLSYEQYF,TGTGCCACCCAGGACAGGGGTCTGTCCTACGAGCAGTACTTC
-,TRBJ1-2,TRBV18,-,CASSPGQPHYGYTF,TGTGCCAGCTCACCCGGACAGCCCCACTATGGCTACACCTTC
-,TRBJ1-2,TRBV30,few,CAWKPGTLNYGYTF,TGTGCCTGGAAACCGGGGACACTTAACTATGGCTACACCTTC